The 17 T cell receptor beta chains below all came from one sample that was sequenced in a study of blood T cell repertoires in COVID-19. Libraries were prepared by immunoSEQ multiplex PCR; TCRdb keeps only in-frame clonotypes and omits some of them. Altogether roughly 190,000 clones are present, approximately 90% being singletons, with the ten largest covering around 7%. Sequenced: peripheral blood. Receptors originate from a woman at least 80 years old in a cohort sampled during active or convalescent COVID-19.

Turning to this clone: The same CDR3 arises from other DNA sequences in this sample as well. The chain uses TRBV27 and TRBJ2-1; TRBD1 matches 8 bases. Trimming took 3 bases from V and 9 from J; bases not matched to a gene: 4. The CDR3 loop spans 13 amino acids. Germline CDR1 is MNHEY and CDR2 is SMNVEV (reference sequence). DNA of the CDR3: TGTGCCAGCAGTTTTCCAGGGGGCTTTGAGCAGTTCTTC. Translation: CASSFPGGFEQFF.

The chain has TRBV24-1 and TRBJ2-2; the match to TRBD1 covers 8 bases. CDR1 is KGHDR and CDR2 is SFDVKD in the germline V gene. Germline trimming cut 5 bases from V and 1 base from J; bases unmatched to any gene: 5. The CDR3 contains 16 residues. CDR3 DNA: TGTGCCACCAGTGGCTGGACAGGGAAGAACACCGGGGAGCTGTTTTTT. Its translation is CATSGWTGKNTGELFF.

This clone was seen a handful of times. The genes are TRBV5-1 and TRBJ2-2; 8 nucleotides align to TRBD2. The CDR3 is 15 residues long. In germline, CDR1 is SGHRS, CDR2 YFSETQ. V gave up 5 bases and J gave up 2 bases; unmatched junction bases: 5. The DNA for the CDR3 is TGCGCCAGCAGTAGAAGCGGGAGCAACACCGGGGAGCTGTTTTTT. This sequence encodes CASSRSGSNTGELFF.

This chain links TRBV27 with TRBJ1-2; possibly TRBD1 for D (5 bases). Germline V gene data show CDR1 as MNHEY and CDR2 as SMNVEV (reference sequence). CDR3 size: 15 residues. Trimming took 6 bases from V and 6 from J, leaving 20 bases between them. The CDR3 nucleotides read TGTGCCAGCAGGGGGGGTAGTCAGATTCCCGATGGCTACACCTTC. Its protein is CASRGGSQIPDGYTF.

The chain is built from TRBV4-2 and TRBJ2-3, with D unclear. Looked up from germline, CDR1 is LGHNA and CDR2 is YNFKEQ. The CDR3 is 14 amino acids. V was cut by 0 bases and J by 2 bases, with 6 bases left in between. CDR3 in DNA: TGTGCCAGCAGCCAAGATCCTAACACAGATACGCAGTATTTT. Residues: CASSQDPNTDTQYF.

The chain joins TRBV5-6 to TRBJ1-1, with 7 bases matching TRBD1. V gave up 3 bases and J gave up 6 bases; unmatched junction bases: 17. CDR3 size: 17 residues. The germline CDR1 and CDR2 sequences are SGHDT and YYEEEE. This CDR3 is CASSYGQAPFIFAEAFF. CDR3 bases: TGTGCCAGCAGCTACGGACAGGCCCCTTTTATTTTCGCTGAAGCTTTCTTT.

The CDR3 bases are TGCAGTGCCCCCCCCGGGACAGGCTACACCTTC. This sequence encodes CSAPPGTGYTF. The V call is TRBV20-1, the J call TRBJ1-2; D is perhaps TRBD1 (6 bases). The germline V gene has CDR1 DFQATT and CDR2 SNEGSKA (reference sequence). This CDR3 is built from 11 residues. Deletions cut 6 bases from V and 8 bases from J, with 13 bases between.

V usage is TRBV9 and J usage is TRBJ1-3; tentatively, D is TRBD1 (5 bases). Trimming removed 3 bases from V and 0 bases from J, with 10 bases in between. The CDR3 has 15 amino acids. The germline gives CDR1 SGDLS, CDR2 YYNGEE. The CDR3 is CASSGRGGSGNTIYF. CDR3 nucleotides: TGTGCCAGCAGCGGGCGGGGGGGCTCTGGAAACACCATATATTTT.

This clone has only a few counts. This chain connects TRBV5-1 to TRBJ1-2, with 7 bases aligning to TRBD1. In germline, CDR1 is SGHRS, CDR2 YFSETQ. The CDR3 is 15 amino acids. V dropped 1 base and J dropped 5; count of bases not matched to a gene: 8. CDR3 sequence: CASSLTGEGVYGYTF. The DNA for the CDR3 is TGCGCCAGCAGCTTGACAGGGGAAGGGGTTTATGGCTACACCTTC. Drawing the rest from reference TRBV5-1 and TRBJ1-2, the complete variable domain is KAGVTQTPRYLIKTRGQQVTLSCSPISGHRSVSWYQQTPGQGLQFLFEYFSETQRNKGNFPGRFSGRQFSNSRSEMNVSTLELGDSALYLCASSLTGEGVYGYTFGSGTRLTVV.

J is TRBJ2-5 and V is TRBV18; D gene uncertain. The CDR3 sequence is 15 residues long. Trimming took 3 bases from V and 2 from J, leaving 13 bases between them. CDR1 and CDR2 (germline): KGHSH, LQKENI. The CDR3 reads CASSPYVRTQETQYF. Here the CDR3 DNA reads TGTGCCAGCTCACCTTATGTTAGAACTCAAGAGACCCAGTACTTC. The whole variable domain, remainder taken from reference TRBV18 and TRBJ2-5, is NAGVMQNPRHLVRRRGQEARLRCSPMKGHSHVYWYRQLPEEGLKFMVYLQKENIIDESGMPKERFSAEFPKEGPSILRIQQVVRGDSAAYFCASSPYVRTQETQYFGPGTRLLVL.

This chain links TRBV19 with TRBJ1-3; maybe TRBD1 (6 bases). This CDR3 is built from 17 residues. The germline V gene encodes CDR1 LNHDA and CDR2 SQIVND (reference sequence). The ends were cut back, 4 bases at V and 4 bases at J, with 20 bases in the middle. The CDR3 reads CASSTLDRASSGNTIYF. CDR3 DNA: TGTGCCAGTAGTACCTTGGACAGAGCCTCCTCAGGAAACACCATATATTTT.

CDR3 protein: CAWSVRRAEDEKLFF. CDR3 bases: TGTGCCTGGAGTGTACGGAGGGCGGAGGATGAAAAACTGTTTTTT. The J gene is TRBJ1-4, the V gene TRBV30, with D uncertain. Germline V CDR1 and CDR2: GTSNPN, SVGIG (reference sequence). The CDR3 has 15 residues. Trimming removed 0 bases at V and 6 bases at J, with 14 bases between.

The gene calls are TRBV7-9 and TRBJ2-3, with D possibly being TRBD2 (6 bases). V was shortened by 5 bases and J by 10 bases, with 22 bases between the two germline ends. Germline V lookup: CDR1 SEHNR, CDR2 FQNEAQ (reference sequence). This CDR3 spans 15 amino acids. CDR3 DNA: TGTGCCAGCAGCGTGGAGTTGCGGGGCGTCGATCCGCAGTATTTT. Translated, it gives CASSVELRGVDPQYF. Complete variable domain (other parts from reference TRBV7-9 and TRBJ2-3): DTGVSQNPRHKITKRGQNVTFRCDPISEHNRLYWYRQTLGQGPEFLTYFQNEAQLEKSRLLSDRFSAERPKGSFSTLEIQRTEQGDSAMYLCASSVELRGVDPQYFGPGTRLTVL.

This clone was counted once. The rearrangement links TRBV28 to TRBJ2-7; weak D call: TRBD1 (5 bases). The CDR3 is made up of 14 amino acids. Germline values: CDR1 MDHEN, CDR2 SYDVKM. With 8 bases removed from V and 2 bases from J, the gap between germline ends came to 16 bases. CDR3 sequence: CASLRGDGTYEQYF. CDR3 DNA: TGTGCCAGCCTAAGGGGTGACGGCACCTACGAGCAGTACTTC. The full variable domain, completed using reference TRBV28 and TRBJ2-7, is DVKVTQSSRYLVKRTGEKVFLECVQDMDHENMFWYRQDPGLGLRLIYFSYDVKMKEKGDIPEGYSVSREKKERFSLILESASTNQTSMYLCASLRGDGTYEQYFGPGTRLTVT.

The rearrangement uses TRBV11-2 and TRBJ2-5; 14 positions agree with TRBD2. The germline V gene has CDR1 SGHAT and CDR2 FQNNGV. CDR3 length equals 15 residues. The trim removed 8 bases at V and 7 bases at J, leaving 9 bases unmatched. CDR3 DNA sequence: TGTGCCAGCGGACTAGCGGGGGGACGGGAGGGGACCCAGTACTTC. Its translation is CASGLAGGREGTQYF.

CDR3 loop: CASSQRQAANYGYTF. CDR3 nucleotide sequence: TGTGCCAGCAGTCAACGACAGGCCGCTAACTATGGCTACACCTTC. The V gene is TRBV6-5, the J gene TRBJ1-2, with D tentatively TRBD1 (6 bases). The CDR3 spans 15 residues. Germline V gives CDR1 MNHEY, CDR2 SVGAGI. Trimming removed 5 bases from V and 0 bases from J, with 13 bases in between.

The sample holds one count of this clone. The CDR3 DNA reads as TGTGCCAGCAGTTCGACGACAGGGATTAATGAAAAACTGTTTTTT. Its protein product is CASSSTTGINEKLFF. The rearrangement joins TRBV28 to TRBJ1-4; 7 bases align to TRBD1. V was clipped by 4 bases and J by 4 bases; unmatched bases: 6. The CDR3 has 15 residues. Germline loops: CDR1 MDHEN, CDR2 SYDVKM.